This T cell receptor beta chain was captured by sequencing in a study of regulatory T cells in long-lasting Graves disease. Study-level points and caveats: Study was limited to peripheral blood, excluding thyroid tissue.

In regard to this clonotype: Antigen specificity is unknown.

For TCR beta, libraries came from iRepertoire HTBI primers and Arm-PCR of CDR3 regions. From the multiplex PCR reads, TCRdb called clonotypes with MiXCR, one entry per CDR3 protein. There are 300,000 to 400,000 distinct CDR3 sequences in the sample; roughly 17% occur only once, and roughly 30% lies in the top ten. The CDR3 is 14 amino acids. Trimming removed 10 bases from V and 4 bases from J; junction bases left unmatched: 10. CDR1 is ENHRY, CDR2 SYGVKD, per germline. Time point denoted: newly diagnosed GD, antithyroid drugs for less than 3 months. PBMCs provided the RNA from which the TCR library was made. The data were also submitted as part of a second study, on T cells in Graves' hyperthyroidism and ophthalmopathy. That report adds: Among the patients, aged 18 to 65, hyperthyroidism was newly diagnosed and had lasted under 2 months.

The chain recombines TRBV10-3 with TRBJ2-5; 9 bases align to TRBD2. This clonotype was sampled from a man in his forties with Graves disease. The sequences come from peripheral blood mononuclear cells (PBMCs), collected at new diagnosis, from a patient treated with antithyroid drugs. CDR3 protein: CATQLAGASETQYF. The CDR3 coding sequence is TGTGCCACCCAATTAGCGGGGGCGTCAGAGACCCAGTACTTC.